The T cell receptor beta chain described here comes from a study of cytomegalovirus exposure and HLA in healthy donors. Study conclusions and caveats: It was confirmed in vitro that three of the CMV-associated chains were specific for CMV antigens.

Per germline, CDR1 MDHEN and CDR2 SYDVKM. This CDR3 region has 13 residues. Trimming shortened V by 7 bases and J by 0 bases, and 9 bases separated the two germline ends. Clones were sequenced by immunoSEQ multiplex PCR, and TCRdb holds only the in-frame ones, with some missing. The sample includes some 110,000 clones, about 91% of them seen just once. Note on this clone: Its antigen is not identified.

This chain uses TRBV28 with TRBJ1-1, with D possibly matching TRBD1 (5 bases). Sequenced: PBMCs. This TCR was recovered from a man younger than 30 in good health and CMV-seronegative. The CDR3 sequence: CASTPTVNTEAFF. Here the CDR3 DNA reads TGTGCCAGCACCCCGACAGTGAACACTGAAGCTTTCTTT. Variable domain in full (rest from reference TRBV28 and TRBJ1-1): DVKVTQSSRYLVKRTGEKVFLECVQDMDHENMFWYRQDPGLGLRLIYFSYDVKMKEKGDIPEGYSVSREKKERFSLILESASTNQTSMYLCASTPTVNTEAFFGQGTRLTVV.